Listed here are 31 T cell receptor beta chains from one sample, sequenced in a study of CD8+CD57+ T cells in acquired aplastic anemia. The study profiled TCR beta VDJ and CDR3 using genomic DNA as template. One entry per CDR3 protein, called by TCRdb with MiXCR from the reads. The sample lists about 270,000 distinct CDR3 sequences; around 60% were seen once. Sequencing used sorted CD4+, CD8+, or CD8+CD57+ T cells (not recorded which) from PBMCs. These receptors came from a human donor with severe aplastic anemia or a healthy control (not recorded which).

The rearrangement uses TRBV10-3 and TRBJ1-5, with 7 bases aligning to TRBD1. V lost 6 bases, J lost 3 bases, and 5 bases stayed unmatched. This CDR3 has 14 amino acids. Looked up from germline, CDR1 is ENHRY and CDR2 is SYGVKD. The CDR3 is CAISQDRINQPQHF. The CDR3 nucleotides read TGTGCCATCAGCCAGGACAGGATCAATCAGCCCCAGCATTTT.

The chain couples TRBV7-9 to TRBJ2-7; a weak D match, TRBD1 (5 bases). CDR3 length: 16 amino acids. Germline V gives CDR1 SEHNR, CDR2 FQNEAQ (reference sequence). V was cut by 2 bases and J by 6 bases, with 20 bases left in between. CDR3: CASSLQTNSRVSEQYF. The CDR3 nucleotides are TGTGCCAGCAGCTTACAAACCAATTCCAGGGTTTCCGAGCAGTACTTC.

V gene TRBV19 combines with J gene TRBJ2-1, with TRBD2 matching 9 bases. The ends lost 9 bases at V and 8 bases at J; junction bases unmatched: 17. CDR3 length: 16 amino acids. Germline CDR1 reads LNHDA; CDR2 reads SQIVND (reference sequence). CDR3 sequence reads: CASSTPTSGGGYEQFF. DNA for the CDR3: TGTGCCAGCAGCACCCCGACTAGCGGCGGAGGTTATGAGCAGTTCTTC.

This clonotype appeared a few times. The J gene is TRBJ2-5, the V gene TRBV29-1; 8 nucleotides agree with TRBD1. The CDR3 spans 13 residues. Germline loops: CDR1 SQVTM, CDR2 ANQGSEA. The J segment lost 2 bases and the V segment lost 6 bases, leaving 5 bases of the junction unmatched. CDR3 nucleotide sequence: TGCAGCGTAGATACAGGGGGGCAAGAGACCCAGTACTTC. It codes for CSVDTGGQETQYF.

This clonotype was counted ten times or more. One end of the junction varies from germline; a read error may be responsible. CDR3 region: CASSSGFSGANVLTF. DNA of the CDR3: TGTGCTAGCAGCTCAGGGTTCTCTGGGGCCAACGTCCTGACTTTC. This chain links TRBV7-7 with TRBJ2-6; a weak D match, TRBD1 (5 bases). CDR1 and CDR2 from the germline V gene are SSHAT and FNYEAQ (reference sequence). The length of the CDR3 is 15 residues.

This clonotype was seen only once. The chain uses TRBV7-2 and TRBJ2-7; 9 nucleotides agree with TRBD1. V shed 2 bases and J 5 bases; nucleotides not matched to a gene: 7. The germline gives CDR1 SGHTA, CDR2 FQGNSA. This CDR3 is built from 15 residues. Written as DNA, the CDR3 is TGTGCCAGCAGCTTAATGGGGACAGGGAAGGACGAGCAGTACTTC. It specifies CASSLMGTGKDEQYF.

The CDR3 nucleotides read TGTGCCAGCAGCTTCCGGCGGGGGGGAGCCGGGGAGCTGTTTTTT. Protein: CASSFRRGGAGELFF. The genes are TRBV11-2 and TRBJ2-2; 9 bases match TRBD2. Germline CDR1 and CDR2: SGHAT and FQNNGV. CDR3 length: 15 residues. Trimming at V came to 3 bases and at J to 6 bases, leaving 5 bases not matched to a gene.

The chain recombines TRBV19 with TRBJ2-2; TRBD1 might be the D (5 bases). The ends were cut back, 4 bases at V and 4 bases at J, with 7 bases in the middle. This CDR3 contains 13 residues. Germline V CDR1 and CDR2: LNHDA, SQIVND (reference sequence). For the CDR3, the DNA is TGTGCCAGTAGTAATCAGGGCACCGGGGAGCTGTTTTTT. Protein product: CASSNQGTGELFF.

In this sample, this clonotype turned up many times. This rearrangement joins TRBV5-1 to TRBJ1-1; TRBD1 is a possible D gene (6 bases). This CDR3 has 16 amino acids. V lost 4 bases and J lost 1, with 17 bases in between. Looked up from germline, CDR1 is SGHRS and CDR2 is YFSETQ. The CDR3 sequence: CASSRGGAGENTEAFF. CDR3 DNA: TGCGCCAGCAGCCGCGGGGGTGCAGGGGAGAACACTGAAGCTTTCTTT.

This clonotype was recorded a few times. The chain links TRBV7-9 to TRBJ2-1; possibly TRBD2 for D (6 bases). CDR3 size: 15 residues. Germline assignment: CDR1 SEHNR and CDR2 FQNEAQ (reference sequence). V was clipped by 3 bases and J by 5 bases, with 14 bases between them. For the CDR3, the DNA is TGTGCCAGCAGCTTGGGGGGACCAACTCACAATGAGCAGTTCTTC. It encodes CASSLGGPTHNEQFF.

In the case of this clonotype: Likely a read error: the CDR3 ends without its conserved phenylalanine or tryptophan. No DNA is shown, since the ends of the CDR3 on it are uncertain; the CDR3 is the one TCRdb lists. The V and J genes are TRBV20-1 and TRBJ1-4; the D segment call TRBD1 is taken from the table without a DNA check. Per the germline V gene, CDR1 is DFQATT and CDR2 is SNEGSKA (reference sequence). With termini counted, the CDR3 has 10 amino acids. CDR3 region: CSAERAGSNY.

In this sample, this clonotype turned up once. The gene calls are TRBV20-1 and TRBJ2-5; 10 bases are shared with TRBD2. This CDR3 has 14 residues. The V segment lost 0 bases and the J segment 4 bases; nucleotides outside the gene matches: 2. CDR1 is DFQATT, CDR2 SNEGSKA, per germline (reference sequence). The CDR3 spells CSARDASGGETQYF. The CDR3 nucleotides read TGCAGTGCTAGAGATGCTAGCGGGGGAGAGACCCAGTACTTC.

In this sample, this clonotype turned up a few times. With a much larger clone just one base away, this may be a read error. The V gene is TRBV3-1, the J gene TRBJ2-5, with unresolved D. Germline loops: CDR1 LGHDT, CDR2 YNNKEL (reference sequence). With 2 bases removed from V and 9 bases from J, the gap between germline ends came to 16 bases. CDR3 size: 14 residues. DNA for the CDR3: TGTGCCAGCAGCCAAACCCGGCTGGCTTGGTCCCAGTACTTC. Translation gives CASSQTRLAWSQYF.

The table lists this clonotype with many counts. Mismatch with germline at one junction end may stem from a read error. The chain combines TRBV7-9 with TRBJ2-2, with 8 bases aligning to TRBD2. The CDR3 has 15 amino acids. CDR1 is SEHNR, CDR2 FQNEAQ, per germline (reference sequence). The CDR3: CASSLRLANTGGLFF. CDR3 DNA sequence: TGTGCCAGCAGCTTGCGACTAGCGAACACCGGGGGGCTGTTTTTT.

The genes are TRBV7-2 and TRBJ2-5; the match to TRBD2 covers 13 bases. Germline lookup yields CDR1 SGHTA and CDR2 FQGNSA. Trimming at V came to 3 bases and at J to 6 bases, leaving 7 bases not matched to a gene. This CDR3 comprises 16 residues. The CDR3 is CASSFTSGRAGQTQYF. DNA for the CDR3: TGTGCCAGCAGCTTCACTAGCGGGAGGGCCGGTCAGACCCAGTACTTC.

This clonotype was detected ten times or more. The chain has TRBV12-3 or TRBV12-4 and TRBJ1-4, with a possible D match to TRBD1 (6 bases). The CDR3 totals 15 residues. Trimming took 4 bases from V and 3 from J, leaving 12 bases between them. CDR3 coding DNA: TGTGCCAGCAGTTCCCACAGGGAAGCTAATGAAAAACTGTTTTTT. Its translation: CASSSHREANEKLFF.

This clonotype was picked up a small number of times. The V call is TRBV7-9, the J call TRBJ1-6; D not resolved. CDR3 length: 15 residues. Trimming pared 3 bases from V and 5 bases from J, leaving 11 bases between. The germline gives CDR1 SEHNR, CDR2 FQNEAQ (reference sequence). The CDR3 loop reads CASSFDFDNNSPLHF. The CDR3 DNA reads TGTGCCAGCAGCTTTGACTTTGACAATAATTCACCCCTCCACTTT.

The chain has TRBV7-3 and TRBJ2-7; 13 nucleotides match TRBD2. Per germline, CDR1 SGHTA and CDR2 FQGTGA. V lost 5 bases and J lost 5; bases outside the gene matches: 6. The CDR3 sequence is 15 residues long. CDR3 sequence reads: CASSNRGLAGNEQYF. In nucleotides, the CDR3 is TGTGCCAGCAGCAACCGGGGACTAGCGGGAAACGAGCAGTACTTC. Variable domain in full (rest from reference TRBV7-3 and TRBJ2-7): GAGVSQTPSNKVTEKGKYVELRCDPISGHTALYWYRQSLGQGPEFLIYFQGTGAADDSGLPNDRFFAVRPEGSVSTLKIQRTERGDSAVYLCASSNRGLAGNEQYFGPGTRLTVT.

This clonotype appeared a few times. Relative to the germline gene, one junction end is altered; a read error may explain this. The chain carries TRBV7-3 and TRBJ2-5, with unresolved D. CDR1 is SGHTA, CDR2 FQGTGA, per germline. The CDR3 extends over 9 amino acids. The CDR3 nucleotides read TGTGCTAGCAGCCAGACCCAGTACTTC. This translates into CASSQTQYF.

This chain uses TRBV7-6 with TRBJ1-1; D is possibly TRBD1 (6 bases). Trimming left V 3 bases short and J 5 bases short, with 10 bases between. This CDR3 region has 13 residues. Per the germline V gene, CDR1 is SGHVS and CDR2 is FNYEAQ. The CDR3, as DNA: TGTGCCAGCAGCTTGAGGGGGATTACTGAAGCTTTCTTT. It encodes CASSLRGITEAFF. The whole variable domain, remainder taken from reference TRBV7-6 and TRBJ1-1, is GAGVSQSPRYKVTKRGQDVALRCDPISGHVSLYWYRQALGQGPEFLTYFNYEAQQDKSGLPNDRFSAERPEGSISTLTIQRTEQRDSAMYRCASSLRGITEAFFGQGTRLTVV.

This clonotype was counted between two and nine times. The chain combines TRBV2 with TRBJ2-1; 9 bases map to TRBD2. From germline, CDR1 is SNHLY and CDR2 FYNNEI. This CDR3 region has 15 residues. J gave up 7 bases and V 2 bases, and 6 bases lay outside the gene matches. The CDR3 loop reads CASSEFSGSGNEQFF. In DNA form, the CDR3 reads TGTGCCAGCAGTGAATTTAGCGGGAGTGGTAATGAGCAGTTCTTC.

The chain couples TRBV12-3 or TRBV12-4 to TRBJ2-1, with D tentatively TRBD2 (6 bases). V was pared by 2 bases and J by 7 bases, with 15 bases between. The CDR3 is 15 residues long. The CDR3 spells CASSLLAGRTNEQFF. CDR3 DNA sequence: TGTGCCAGCAGTTTATTGGCAGGGAGGACGAATGAGCAGTTCTTC.

As concerns this clonotype: At one end the junction does not follow the germline gene, possibly because of a read error. The V call is TRBV20-1, the J call TRBJ2-7, with 9 bases lining up with TRBD1. The germline V gene encodes CDR1 DFQATT and CDR2 SNEGSKA (reference sequence). This CDR3 has 14 residues. The CDR3 region has the DNA TGCAGTGCCACCGAGGGACAGGGTCAATACGAGCAGCACTTC. Protein product: CSATEGQGQYEQHF.

The V call is TRBV28, the J call TRBJ2-2; a weak D match, TRBD1 (6 bases). The germline CDR1 and CDR2 sequences are MDHEN and SYDVKM. Trimming removed 8 bases at V and 6 bases at J, with 16 bases between. The CDR3 has 14 amino acids. The CDR3 loop reads CASHLPGEAGELFF. CDR3 bases: TGTGCCAGCCATTTGCCAGGGGAAGCCGGGGAGCTGTTTTTT.

The chain combines TRBV2 with TRBJ2-7; D is possibly TRBD1 (5 bases). From germline, CDR1 is SNHLY and CDR2 FYNNEI. With 5 bases removed from V and 4 bases from J, the gap between germline ends came to 15 bases. The CDR3 totals 14 residues. The CDR3 loop reads CASSSGFAEYEQYF. The CDR3 region has the DNA TGTGCCAGCAGTTCAGGGTTTGCAGAGTACGAGCAGTACTTC.

With regard to this clonotype: The germline gene is not matched at one end of the junction; a read error may be the cause. The chain links TRBV9 to TRBJ1-6, with 9 nucleotides matching TRBD1. The CDR3 covers 14 residues. CDR1 is SGDLS and CDR2 is YYNGEE in the germline V gene. The CDR3 is CASGNGQGNSPLHF. The DNA of the CDR3 is TGCGCCAGCGGTAATGGACAGGGGAATTCACCCCTCCACTTT.

V and J are TRBV20-1 and TRBJ1-2; TRBD1 might be the D (5 bases). CDR3 length: 17 amino acids. Germline lookup yields CDR1 DFQATT and CDR2 SNEGSKA (reference sequence). Trimming removed 6 bases from V and 5 bases from J, with 28 bases in between. The CDR3 loop reads CSAPGVGTGKRGYGYTF. The CDR3 DNA reads as TGCAGTGCACCCGGTGTCGGGACTGGAAAACGTGGTTATGGCTACACCTTC.

This clonotype was picked up many times. V and J are TRBV9 and TRBJ1-3; no clear D. This CDR3 spans 16 amino acids. V lost 0 bases and J 0 bases, leaving 10 bases between the germline ends. The germline gives CDR1 SGDLS, CDR2 YYNGEE. The chain's CDR3 is CASSVAATTSGNTIYF. The DNA of the CDR3 is TGTGCCAGCAGCGTAGCGGCGACTACCTCTGGAAACACCATATATTTT.

CDR3 amino acids: CASSDGFGGYYEQYF. The CDR3 nucleotides read TGCGCCAGCAGTGACGGTTTTGGAGGGTACTACGAGCAGTACTTC. V and J are TRBV10-1 and TRBJ2-7; tentatively, D is TRBD2 (6 bases). V was clipped by 3 bases and J by 3 bases, with 15 bases between them. In germline, CDR1 is WNHNN, CDR2 SYGVQD (reference sequence). CDR3 length: 15 amino acids.

This clonotype was counted at least ten times. The rearrangement uses TRBV3-1 and TRBJ1-1; TRBD1 matches 7 bases. This CDR3 contains 14 residues. Germline V lookup: CDR1 LGHDT, CDR2 YNNKEL (reference sequence). The J segment lost 4 bases and the V segment lost 4 bases, leaving 6 bases of the junction unmatched. The CDR3 coding sequence is TGTGCCAGCAGCCTGACAGGGTATGGCACTGAAGCTTTCTTT. Protein sequence: CASSLTGYGTEAFF. The complete variable domain, with remaining parts taken from reference TRBV3-1 and TRBJ1-1, reads DTAVSQTPKYLVTQMGNDKSIKCEQNLGHDTMYWYKQDSKKFLKIMFSYNNKELIINETVPNRFSPKSPDKAHLNLHINSLELGDSAVYFCASSLTGYGTEAFFGQGTRLTVV.

This clonotype was detected ten times or more. The chain combines TRBV7-9 with TRBJ1-2, with TRBD1 matching over 7 bases. Germline-derived CDR1 and CDR2 are SEHNR and FQNEAQ (reference sequence). The CDR3 has 13 residues. With 1 base clipped from V and 6 bases from J, the junction kept 2 bases outside the gene matches. The CDR3 DNA reads TGTGCCAGCAGCTTAGAGGGGGCGCATGGCTACACCTTC. Its translation is CASSLEGAHGYTF.